This T cell receptor beta chain was recovered during a study of cytomegalovirus exposure and HLA in healthy donors (dated by TCRdb to about 2017). For the wider study: An earlier analysis of around 600 of the donors reported 250 to 300 Gb of sequence data and 117 million unique TCR beta sequences from 150 million to 200 million T cells. An early release that covered roughly 600 HLA-typed donors contained approximately 320 gigabases of sequencing data and around 85 million unique TCR sequences. Of the roughly 400 genotyped donors, roughly 76% were placed in the genetic ancestry cluster associated with self-reported Caucasian donors. The study aimed to test whether signatures of past pathogen exposure could be identified by cataloging public T cell receptors. Using immunosequencing, the study profiled T cell repertoires from about 650 subjects and related those repertoires to cytomegalovirus serostatus. A separate validation cohort of 100 to 150 different subjects was used in addition to the roughly 700-subject first cohort. To predict cytomegalovirus infection status, the study brought together high-throughput TCR immunosequencing, statistical association of individual TCRs with disease status, and machine learning. A later analysis re-examined previously published TCR beta repertoires from hundreds of donors and added high-resolution HLA genotyping to investigate patterns of TCR occurrence. Rather than using new phenotypic data, the later analysis identified candidate immune exposures from TCR beta sequences and from how often those sequences occurred across donors. In an earlier analysis of 550 to 700 of the donors, high-throughput TCR beta sequencing was used to judge whether each TCR beta V gene segment behaved as functional or pseudogenic. Donor age, sex, ethnicity and CMV serostatus were compiled alongside the repertoire data. A later genetic analysis took genome-wide SNP genotypes for about three fifths of the roughly 700 donors and used that subset as a discovery cohort. All discovery cohort repertoires had been generated on a single sequencing platform. HLA typing included class I and class II loci at four-digit resolution. Typing coverage differed by locus: A, B, C, DRB1 and DQB1 were typed in about 629-630 donors, DQA1 in about 560, DPA1 in over 600, and DPB1 in roughly 450. Because of strong linkage in the cohort, roughly five DR-DQ haplotypes were treated as single units for association and clustering. Among several hundred genotyped donors of the cohort, an average of approximately 240,000 unique TCR beta nucleotide sequences was sequenced per donor, of which about 19% were non-productive. Study-level results and caveats: In a later analysis, HLA-associated TCR beta chains were found to be more clonally expanded and to have lower generation probabilities than equally common non-associated chains. Cytomegalovirus status was reported to be diagnosed by the classifier with high specificity and sensitivity in both the original and validation cohorts. A cluster of highly shared sequence variants was judged likely to represent a technical artifact of the sequencing pipeline. Because the 87-base-pair reads could not distinguish some IMGT-functional V segments, including TRBV6-2 and TRBV6-3, those segments were excluded. Linkage disequilibrium might explain the correlated functional status among segregating V segments, but an unknown experimental factor could not be excluded. This cohort had only TCR beta chains sequenced, and the lack of alpha or paired-chain data limited which features could be detected. The earlier analysis of 587 of the donors excluded 15 to 20 rarely observed V segments, including chromosome 9 orphons, because counts were too low. According to a later analysis, TCR association rates differed among HLA loci, with DRB1 alleles showing the most associated TCRs and HLA-C alleles showing the fewest. A further reported finding was that TCR beta sequences accurately predicted the HLA-A and HLA-B alleles for most subjects in the first cohort. Because some donors lacked HLA typing at each locus, the association tests relied only on the typed subset. Most TCR sequences were seen in very few donors, while some public TCRs were found in many individuals. A later genetic analysis reported fewer N-insertions in productive TCRs among donors in an Asian-associated ancestry cluster than the roughly 640-donor mean. In a later genetic analysis, a missense DCLRE1C variant was associated with V-gene and J-gene trimming of TCR beta chains, and the association was replicated in an independent cohort. In a later analysis, 16,951 TCR beta sequences were associated with specific HLA alleles at a false discovery rate of 0.05. When HLA alleles, especially DR and DQ, strongly co-occurred, TCR associations were difficult to assign to individual alleles. In vitro tests confirmed that a few of the cytomegalovirus-associated TCR beta chains recognize cytomegalovirus antigens. In the study, around 150 TCR beta chains were listed as associated with cytomegalovirus. In an earlier analysis of approximately 590 of the donors, most TCR beta V segments appeared in productive rearrangements about 87% or about 30% of the time, broadly matching IMGT annotations. Sequencing depth was assumed to be roughly uniform across donors in the presence/absence analyses, though that assumption may not hold. For the cohort, immune exposure information was limited to CMV serostatus. According to a later analysis, most CMV-associated TCR beta chains appeared to be HLA-restricted, and the HLA associations seemed to be driven largely by CMV exposure. The authors suggested that the approach could potentially be extended to other disease states and immunological phenotypes. Several of the top co-occurrence clusters appeared to be linked to parvovirus B19, influenza, CMV and Epstein-Barr virus, according to a later analysis.

The cohort was made up of several hundred healthy bone marrow donors. At the time of sampling, all cohort members were nominally healthy, though unrecorded immune exposures were likely present. The donor was CMV seronegative and was included in the group of several hundred seronegative cohort members. A peripheral blood sample was collected from each donor, and TCR beta sequencing was performed on peripheral blood mononuclear cells. Genomic DNA extraction from the blood cell samples was performed with the Qiagen DNeasy Blood Extraction Kit. Library prep was done by the immunoSEQ multiplex PCR assay. For the multiplex PCR, a mixture combining 60 forward primers for TCR Vbeta segments and 13 reverse primers for TCR Jbeta segments was used. The CDR3 region of rearranged TCR beta genes was amplified from genomic DNA by a multiplex PCR assay. The amplified TCR beta libraries were sequenced on the Illumina HiSeq System as 87-base-pair reads. Concerning the study's data processing: A later analysis counted approximately 76 million unique TCR beta chains across the 550 to 750 repertoires, and 9.5 million to 11 million of these chains were shared by at least two donors. Raw reads were error-corrected and collapsed into unique sequences with a nearest-neighbor algorithm that merged closely related sequences to remove PCR and sequencing errors. To assign V, D and J gene segments, CDR3 sequences were aligned to IMGT reference sequences. For a sequence to be retained, a match of at least six nucleotides to both a V gene segment and a J gene segment was required. Rearrangements were classified as productive when the CDR3 lacked stop codons and remained in frame with V and J, and all other rearrangements were classified as non-productive. Following IMGT convention, CDR3 was defined as the stretch from the second conserved V-encoded cysteine up to the conserved J-encoded phenylalanine. Sequences without an unambiguous match to a single V gene segment were excluded from the earlier analysis of several hundred of the donors. In an earlier analysis of approximately 610 of the donors, V segments were called functional above 56.7% productive rearrangements and were called segregating when the between-donor standard deviation exceeded 5%. A statistical classification framework was built to diagnose cytomegalovirus status from the catalog of TCR beta chain sequences. In a later analysis, V and J genes were assigned by comparing TCR nucleotide sequences against IMGT/GENE-DB human TR gene sequences. A later analysis assigned CDR3 sequences and most-parsimonious VDJ recombination scenarios with the TCRdist pipeline. In a later analysis, each TCR beta chain was defined by its CDR3 amino acid sequence together with its V-gene family, and reads lacking a unique V-gene family were excluded. In a later analysis, 500 to 700 highly shared, low-generation-probability nucleotide sequences were removed to address suspected cross-contamination and a sequencing artifact. In a later analysis, a clonal expansion index was calculated for each public chain from normalized within-repertoire ranks of inferred template counts. In a later analysis, generation probabilities were computed using a VDJ recombination model fitted to out-of-frame rearrangements, and the results were checked against IGoR. In a later analysis, hypergeometric tests were used to score TCR-TCR, TCR-HLA and TCR-CMV co-occurrence, with a repertoire-size bias correction applied to TCR pairs. In a later analysis, false discovery rates were estimated by permuting HLA or CMV assignments 20 times. A later analysis grouped co-occurring TCRs with DBSCAN, adding TCRdist sequence similarity when clustering within HLA-allele-positive subsets. Co-occurrence clustering excluded repertoires with fewer than 30,000 or more than 120,000 public chains, plus five with anomalous nucleotide sharing. The clones in this table, taken by TCRdb from immuneACCESS, are in-frame only. Not every clone is retained; where verified, under half of the shortfall comes from an unresolved V gene, and the cause of the rest is unknown. V and J calls plus clone size are reproduced from that table; the DNA served to infer D and trimming. This sample is represented by more than 150,000 clones; around 83% of them were singletons. The ten largest clones take up around 1.7% of the sample.

About this clone itself: What antigen it recognizes has not been identified. Base qualities are not recorded, but no much larger clone differs from it by a single base.

The CDR3 runs 15 amino acids, cysteine and phenylalanine included. Only the CDR3 DNA stays, 45 bases, in frame from base 1. V ends up 3 bases short and J 5 bases short, with an unmatched junction base count of 7. CDR1 KGHSH and CDR2 LQKENI are derived from the germline V gene. Sequencing was done on a sample of PBMCs. The rearrangement combines TRBV18 with TRBJ2-1, and TRBD2 aligns with 7 junction nucleotides. This sequence originates from a man in his fifties in good health and CMV-seronegative. The DNA sequence reads TGTGCCAGCTCACCTCGACTAGCATCCCACAATGAGCAGTTCTTC. The translation is CASSPRLASHNEQFF. The entire variable domain, with the stretches around the CDR3 drawn from the reference TRBV18 and TRBJ2-1 proteins, is NAGVMQNPRHLVRRRGQEARLRCSPMKGHSHVYWYRQLPEEGLKFMVYLQKENIIDESGMPKERFSAEFPKEGPSILRIQQVVRGDSAAYFCASSPRLASHNEQFFGPGTRLTVL.